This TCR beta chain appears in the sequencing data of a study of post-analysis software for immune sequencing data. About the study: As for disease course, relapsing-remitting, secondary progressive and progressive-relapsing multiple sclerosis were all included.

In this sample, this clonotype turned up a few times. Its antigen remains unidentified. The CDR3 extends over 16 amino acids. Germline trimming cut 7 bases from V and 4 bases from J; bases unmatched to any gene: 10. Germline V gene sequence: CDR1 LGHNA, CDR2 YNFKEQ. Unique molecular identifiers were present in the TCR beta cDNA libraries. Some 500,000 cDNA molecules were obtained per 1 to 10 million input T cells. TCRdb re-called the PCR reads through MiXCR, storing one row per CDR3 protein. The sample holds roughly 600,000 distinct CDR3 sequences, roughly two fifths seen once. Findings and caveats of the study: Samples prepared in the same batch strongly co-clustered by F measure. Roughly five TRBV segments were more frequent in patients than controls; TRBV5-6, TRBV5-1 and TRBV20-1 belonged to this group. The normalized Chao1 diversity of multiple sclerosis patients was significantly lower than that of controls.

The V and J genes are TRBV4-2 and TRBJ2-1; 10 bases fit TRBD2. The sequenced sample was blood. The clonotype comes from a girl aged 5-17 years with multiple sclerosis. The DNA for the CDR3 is TGTGCCAGCACCCCCGGAGCTAGCGGGAGTTACAATGAGCAGTTCTTC. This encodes CASTPGASGSYNEQFF.